This T cell receptor beta chain was identified in a study of post-analysis software for immune sequencing data. Regarding the study as a whole: Compared with controls, patients had more of 4 or 5 TRBV segments, including TRBV5-6, TRBV5-1 and TRBV20-1.

Each TCR beta cDNA library carried unique molecular identifiers. One entry per CDR3 protein, called by TCRdb with MiXCR from the PCR reads. Of a few hundred thousand distinct CDR3 sequences listed, approximately 37% were seen once; the top ten hold 7.5% to 8.5%. For this clonotype: Its specificity is unknown.

The CDR3 runs 11 residues. The germline gives CDR1 SQVTM, CDR2 ANQGSEA. Trimming cost V 6 bases and J 3 bases, with 8 bases left between them. The specimen was blood. The receptor comes from a girl aged 2-10 years with multiple sclerosis. The chain links TRBV29-1 to TRBJ1-1; perhaps TRBD1 as D (5 bases). CDR3 sequence: CSVEGYTEAFF. DNA for the CDR3: TGCAGCGTGGAGGGGTACACTGAAGCTTTCTTT.